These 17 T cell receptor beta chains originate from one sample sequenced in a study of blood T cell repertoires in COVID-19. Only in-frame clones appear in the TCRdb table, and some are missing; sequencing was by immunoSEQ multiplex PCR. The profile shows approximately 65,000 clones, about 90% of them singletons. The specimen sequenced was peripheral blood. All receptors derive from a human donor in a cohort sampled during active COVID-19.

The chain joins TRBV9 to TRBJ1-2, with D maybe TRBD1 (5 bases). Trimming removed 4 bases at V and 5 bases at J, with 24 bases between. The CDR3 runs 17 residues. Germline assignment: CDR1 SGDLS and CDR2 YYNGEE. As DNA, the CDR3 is TGTGCCAGCAGCACTACCGACGCGGGGCGCCGGATTTATGGCTACACCTTC. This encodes CASSTTDAGRRIYGYTF.

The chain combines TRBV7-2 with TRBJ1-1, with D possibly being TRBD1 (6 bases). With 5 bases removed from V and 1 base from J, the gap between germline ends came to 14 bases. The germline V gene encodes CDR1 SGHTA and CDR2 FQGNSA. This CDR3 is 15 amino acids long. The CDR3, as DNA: TGTGCCAGCAGCCTTTATCGGACAGCGAACACTGAAGCTTTCTTT. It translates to CASSLYRTANTEAFF.

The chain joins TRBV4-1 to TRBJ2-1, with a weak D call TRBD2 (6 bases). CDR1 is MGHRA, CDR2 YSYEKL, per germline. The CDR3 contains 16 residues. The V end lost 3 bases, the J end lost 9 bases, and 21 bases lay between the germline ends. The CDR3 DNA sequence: TGCGCCAGCAGCCAGGGATTCCGGCGGAGGGGTACTGAGCAGTTCTTC. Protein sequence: CASSQGFRRRGTEQFF.

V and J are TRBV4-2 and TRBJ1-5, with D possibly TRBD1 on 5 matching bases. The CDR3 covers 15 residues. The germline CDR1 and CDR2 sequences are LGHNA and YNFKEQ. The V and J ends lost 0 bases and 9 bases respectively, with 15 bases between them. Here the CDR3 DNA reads TGTGCCAGCAGCCAAGATCTGGCCGGGGGTTCGCCCCAGCATTTT. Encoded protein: CASSQDLAGGSPQHF.

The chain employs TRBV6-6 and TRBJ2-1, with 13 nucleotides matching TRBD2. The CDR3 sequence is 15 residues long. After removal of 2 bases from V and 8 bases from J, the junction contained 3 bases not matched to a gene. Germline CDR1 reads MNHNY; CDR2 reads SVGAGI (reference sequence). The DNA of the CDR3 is TGTGCCAGCAGTTACCCCGGGACTAGCGGGGATGAGCAGTTCTTC. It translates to CASSYPGTSGDEQFF.

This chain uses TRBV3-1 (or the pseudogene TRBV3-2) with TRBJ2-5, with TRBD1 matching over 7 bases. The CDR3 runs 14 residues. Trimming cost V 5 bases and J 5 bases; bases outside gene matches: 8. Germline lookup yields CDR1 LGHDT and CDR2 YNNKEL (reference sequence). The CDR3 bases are TGTGCCAGCAGCAAACGGGACAGTGGGGAGACCCAGTACTTC. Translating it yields CASSKRDSGETQYF.

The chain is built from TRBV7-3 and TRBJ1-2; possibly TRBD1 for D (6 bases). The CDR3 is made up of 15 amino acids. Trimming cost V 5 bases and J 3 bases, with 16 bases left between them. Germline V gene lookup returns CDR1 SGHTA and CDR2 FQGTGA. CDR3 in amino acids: CASSPGGGGYYGYTF. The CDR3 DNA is TGTGCCAGCAGCCCTGGGGGCGGGGGGTACTATGGCTACACCTTC. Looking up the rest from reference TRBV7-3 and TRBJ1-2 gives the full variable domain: GAGVSQTPSNKVTEKGKYVELRCDPISGHTALYWYRQSLGQGPEFLIYFQGTGAADDSGLPNDRFFAVRPEGSVSTLKIQRTERGDSAVYLCASSPGGGGYYGYTFGSGTRLTVV.

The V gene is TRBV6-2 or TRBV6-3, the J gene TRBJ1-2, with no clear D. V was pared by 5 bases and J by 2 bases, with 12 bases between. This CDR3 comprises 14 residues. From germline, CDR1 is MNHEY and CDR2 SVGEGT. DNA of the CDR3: TGTGCCAGCAGTACCCGGACGGGAAACTATGGCTACACCTTC. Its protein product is CASSTRTGNYGYTF.

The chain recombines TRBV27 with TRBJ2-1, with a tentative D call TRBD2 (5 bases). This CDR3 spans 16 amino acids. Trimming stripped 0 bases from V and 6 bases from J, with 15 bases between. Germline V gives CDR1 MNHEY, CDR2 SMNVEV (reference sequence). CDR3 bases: TGTGCCAGCAGTTTATCGTGGACTCGGGTCATCAATGAGCAGTTCTTC. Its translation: CASSLSWTRVINEQFF.

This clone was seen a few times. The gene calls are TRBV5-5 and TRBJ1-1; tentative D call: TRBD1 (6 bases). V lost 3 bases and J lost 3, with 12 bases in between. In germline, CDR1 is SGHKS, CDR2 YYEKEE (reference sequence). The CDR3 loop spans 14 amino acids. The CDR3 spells CASSSYREHTEAFF. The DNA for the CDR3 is TGTGCCAGCAGCTCCTACAGGGAGCACACTGAAGCTTTCTTT.

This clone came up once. The CDR3 nucleotides are TGTGCCACCAGCAGTAACAGGGGGCGCGGTGAAAAACTGTTTTTT. Translated: CATSSNRGRGEKLFF. The V and J genes are TRBV15 and TRBJ1-4; 9 positions match TRBD1. Germline V gene data show CDR1 as LNHNV and CDR2 as YYDKDF (reference sequence). This CDR3 has 15 amino acids. Trimming cost V 3 bases and J 7 bases; bases outside gene matches: 6.

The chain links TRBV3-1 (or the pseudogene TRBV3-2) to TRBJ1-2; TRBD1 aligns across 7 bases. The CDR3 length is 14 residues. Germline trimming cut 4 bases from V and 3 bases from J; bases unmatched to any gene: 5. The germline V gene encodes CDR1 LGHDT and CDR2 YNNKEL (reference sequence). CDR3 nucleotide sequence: TGTGCCAGCAGCCCGAACAGGGGAGACTATGGCTACACCTTC. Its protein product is CASSPNRGDYGYTF.

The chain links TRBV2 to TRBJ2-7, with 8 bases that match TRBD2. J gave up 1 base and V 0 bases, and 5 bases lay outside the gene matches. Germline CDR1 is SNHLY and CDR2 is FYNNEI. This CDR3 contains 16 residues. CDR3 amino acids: CASSEAAVAGSYEQYF. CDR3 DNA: TGTGCCAGCAGTGAAGCGGCGGTAGCGGGGTCCTACGAGCAGTACTTC.

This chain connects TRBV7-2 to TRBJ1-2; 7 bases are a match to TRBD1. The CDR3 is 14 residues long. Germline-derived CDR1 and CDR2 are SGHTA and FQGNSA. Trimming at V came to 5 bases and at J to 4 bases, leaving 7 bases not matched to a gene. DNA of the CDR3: TGTGCCAGCAGCCCCTGGGACAGCACCTATGGCTACACCTTC. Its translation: CASSPWDSTYGYTF.

The CDR3 loop is CASRRTSGSNEQYF. The CDR3 region has the DNA TGTGCCAGCAGAAGGACTAGCGGGAGTAACGAGCAGTACTTC. The chain has TRBV2 and TRBJ2-7; TRBD2 matches 13 bases. Germline V gene sequence: CDR1 SNHLY, CDR2 FYNNEI. Losses at the gene ends were 6 bases for V and 5 bases for J; bases not matched to a gene: 4. This CDR3 spans 14 amino acids.

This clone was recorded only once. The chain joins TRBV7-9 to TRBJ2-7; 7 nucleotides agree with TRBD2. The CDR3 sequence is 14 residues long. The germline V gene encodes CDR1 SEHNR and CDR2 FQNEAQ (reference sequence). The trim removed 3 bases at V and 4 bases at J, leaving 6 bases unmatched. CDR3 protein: CASSFTSDIYEQYF. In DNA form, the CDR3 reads TGTGCCAGCAGCTTCACTAGCGACATTTACGAGCAGTACTTC.

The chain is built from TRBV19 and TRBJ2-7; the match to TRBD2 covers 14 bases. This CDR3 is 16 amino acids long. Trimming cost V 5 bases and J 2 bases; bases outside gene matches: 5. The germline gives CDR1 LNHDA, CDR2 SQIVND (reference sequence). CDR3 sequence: CASSLGLAGATYEQYF. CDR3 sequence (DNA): TGTGCCAGTAGTCTGGGACTAGCGGGAGCCACCTACGAGCAGTACTTC.